This entry describes one T cell receptor (beta chain). The data are from a study of cytomegalovirus exposure and HLA in healthy donors. Assay used: immunoSEQ multiplex PCR; TCRdb lists only in-frame clones, some missing. The sample lists some 230,000 clones, 75% to 95% occurring once. Germline V lookup: CDR1 MDHEN, CDR2 SYDVKM. There are 15 residues in the CDR3. Trimming at V came to 6 bases and at J to 0 bases, leaving 2 bases not matched to a gene. This receptor was taken from a woman between 18 and 29 years old in good health and CMV-seronegative. The sequencing input was PBMCs. The rearrangement uses TRBV28 and TRBJ2-2; TRBD1 matches 9 bases. The CDR3 reads CASRRQGANTGELFF. The CDR3 nucleotides are TGTGCCAGCAGGAGACAGGGGGCGAACACCGGGGAGCTGTTTTTT.